These 22 T cell receptor beta chains share one sample of origin, sequenced in a study of blood T cell repertoires in COVID-19 (dated by TCRdb to 2018 to 2020). Library generation was performed with the immunoSEQ multiplex PCR assay. The table comes from immuneACCESS by way of TCRdb, which keeps in-frame sequences with V and J called. Part of the clones is missing from these tables; in studies checked, under half for an unresolved V gene and the rest for unknown reasons. The sample profile shows about 210,000 clones; roughly four fifths of them were found once. The top ten hold 2.5% of the sample. Sequencing was done on a sample of peripheral blood. All receptors derive from a woman aged 40 to 50 with active or convalescent COVID-19.

V and J are TRBV29-1 and TRBJ1-4; D remains unclear. Germline CDR1 is SQVTM and CDR2 is ANQGSEA. The CDR3 totals 12 residues. Between the trimmed V and J ends, which lost 5 bases and 0 bases, there was a span of 4 bases. The CDR3 sequence is CSVYTTNEKLFF. DNA of the CDR3: TGCAGCGTTTACACAACTAATGAAAAACTGTTTTTT.

This clone was picked up a small number of times. The CDR3 protein is CASSLGTGGSGNTIYF. The CDR3 coding sequence is TGCGCCAGCAGCTTGGGGACAGGGGGCTCTGGAAACACCATATATTTT. The rearrangement joins TRBV5-1 to TRBJ1-3, with TRBD1 matching over 10 bases. Germline V CDR1 and CDR2: SGHRS, YFSETQ. This CDR3 is built from 16 residues. V lost 0 bases to trimming and J lost 0 bases; unmatched junction nucleotides: 0.

V usage is TRBV28 and J usage is TRBJ1-4, with D tentatively TRBD1 (5 bases). The CDR3 covers 13 residues. Germline loops: CDR1 MDHEN, CDR2 SYDVKM. Between the trimmed V and J ends, which lost 3 bases and 8 bases, there was a span of 10 bases. CDR3 DNA: TGTGCCAGCAGTTTGGGGGGAGGCGAAAAACTGTTTTTT. It encodes CASSLGGGEKLFF.

This clone turned up a few times. The chain combines TRBV15 with TRBJ1-1, with TRBD1 as a possible D gene (5 bases). The CDR3 is 16 residues long. V lost 0 bases and J 2 bases, leaving 13 bases between the germline ends. The germline gives CDR1 LNHNV, CDR2 YYDKDF (reference sequence). The CDR3 nucleotides read TGTGCCACCAGCAGAGATTGGACATCTATAAACACTGAAGCTTTCTTT. It is translated as CATSRDWTSINTEAFF.

This clone showed up just once. V and J are TRBV21-1 and TRBJ2-7; the table's D gene call, TRBD1, was not cross checked with the DNA. TRBV21-1 is assigned pseudogene status. The CDR3 covers 16 residues. The CDR3 region is CASSKAPGQDSYEQYF. The CDR3, as DNA: TGTGCCAGCAGCAAAGCGCCGGGACAGGACTCCTACGAGCAGTACTTC.

CDR3 loop: CASSEALQGKGYTF. The CDR3 DNA reads as TGTGCCAGCAGTGAAGCGCTCCAGGGAAAAGGCTACACCTTC. The chain carries TRBV6-1 and TRBJ1-2; the D gene is possibly TRBD1 (5 bases). Germline assignment: CDR1 MNHNS and CDR2 SASEGT. This CDR3 spans 14 amino acids. Between the trimmed V and J ends, which lost 0 bases and 8 bases, there was a span of 13 bases.

The chain recombines TRBV7-6 with TRBJ1-5, with 9 bases aligning to TRBD1. After removal of 3 bases from V and 6 bases from J, the junction contained 3 bases not matched to a gene. The CDR3 is 14 amino acids. CDR1 is SGHVS, CDR2 FNYEAQ, per germline. The CDR3 loop reads CASSLGQGGQPQHF. CDR3 bases: TGTGCCAGCAGCTTGGGACAGGGCGGTCAGCCCCAGCATTTT.

V usage is TRBV19 and J usage is TRBJ1-2, with D possibly matching TRBD1 (5 bases). CDR3 length: 14 residues. Germline V gene sequence: CDR1 LNHDA, CDR2 SQIVND (reference sequence). V was shortened by 5 bases and J by 7 bases, with 17 bases between the two germline ends. This CDR3 is CASSFAGPESGYTF. The DNA for the CDR3 is TGTGCCAGTAGTTTCGCAGGGCCAGAGTCTGGCTACACCTTC. The full variable domain, completed using reference TRBV19 and TRBJ1-2, is DGGITQSPKYLFRKEGQNVTLSCEQNLNHDAMYWYRQDPGQGLRLIYYSQIVNDFQKGDIAEGYSVSREKKESFPLTVTSAQKNPTAFYLCASSFAGPESGYTFGSGTRLTVV.

In DNA, the CDR3 is TGCGCCAGCAGCCAAGCCCCCGGGACAGGGAACTACAATGAGCAGTTCTTC. This translates into CASSQAPGTGNYNEQFF. The V call is TRBV4-1, the J call TRBJ2-1; 9 nucleotides match TRBD1. The CDR3 length is 17 residues. The V and J ends lost 1 base and 3 bases, in that order; junction bases with no gene match: 7. The germline V gene has CDR1 MGHRA and CDR2 YSYEKL.

This clone was seen a single time. This chain links TRBV6-1 with TRBJ1-2, with D maybe TRBD1 (6 bases). The CDR3 spans 14 residues. Germline V lookup: CDR1 MNHNS, CDR2 SASEGT. V was shortened by 3 bases and J by 4 bases, with 12 bases between the two germline ends. The CDR3 nucleotides are TGTGCCAGCAGTGACCAGGGGCGCGGCTATGGCTACACCTTC. Encoded protein: CASSDQGRGYGYTF.

This chain joins TRBV4-3 and TRBJ2-7, with a possible D match to TRBD2 (5 bases). With 0 bases removed from V and 2 bases from J, the gap between germline ends came to 11 bases. This CDR3 spans 15 amino acids. The V gene's germline CDR1 is LGHNA and CDR2 YSLEER. CDR3 bases: TGCGCCAGCAGCCAAGATCGGGCGGGCCCCTACGAGCAGTACTTC. Protein: CASSQDRAGPYEQYF.

The chain links TRBV6-2 or TRBV6-3 to TRBJ2-5; the D is unclear. This CDR3 is built from 16 residues. Germline V CDR1 and CDR2: MNHEY, SVGEGT. The V end was cut by 2 bases, the J end by 3 bases, with 16 bases between. DNA for the CDR3: TGTGCCAGCAGTTACCTCACGGAGATCCTGAAAGAGACCCAGTACTTC. Translated, it gives CASSYLTEILKETQYF.

This sequence joins TRBV3-1 (or the pseudogene TRBV3-2) and TRBJ1-5, with 9 bases lining up with TRBD1. Germline loops: CDR1 LGHDT, CDR2 YNNKEL (reference sequence). The CDR3 consists of 17 residues. The ends lost 0 bases at V and 1 base at J; junction bases unmatched: 4. This chain's CDR3 is CASSQDLGTGSNQPQHF. CDR3 bases: TGTGCCAGCAGCCAAGATCTTGGGACAGGGAGCAATCAGCCCCAGCATTTT.

The chain recombines TRBV4-2 with TRBJ2-2; 11 nucleotides match TRBD2. CDR1 LGHNA and CDR2 YNFKEQ come from the germline V gene. Trimming at V came to 0 bases and at J to 7 bases, leaving 7 bases not matched to a gene. CDR3 length: 17 amino acids. The CDR3 DNA is TGTGCCAGCAGCCAAGATAGCGGGGGGGCTGGTAACGGGGAGCTGTTTTTT. It encodes CASSQDSGGAGNGELFF.

This chain uses TRBV2 with TRBJ2-5; a possible D gene is TRBD1 (7 bases). The CDR3 consists of 15 residues. Germline-derived CDR1 and CDR2 are SNHLY and FYNNEI. The V and J ends lost 3 bases and 5 bases respectively, with 16 bases between them. The CDR3 nucleotides are TGTGCCAGCAGTGATCGGCAGGGGGGCTACGAGACCCAGTACTTC. Encoded protein: CASSDRQGGYETQYF. Complete variable domain (other parts from reference TRBV2 and TRBJ2-5): EPEVTQTPSHQVTQMGQEVILRCVPISNHLYFYWYRQILGQKVEFLVSFYNNEISEKSEIFDDQFSVERPDGSNFTLKIRSTKLEDSAMYFCASSDRQGGYETQYFGPGTRLLVL.

The gene calls are TRBV7-6 and TRBJ1-3; D is uncertain. The germline V gene encodes CDR1 SGHVS and CDR2 FNYEAQ. The ends were cut back, 3 bases at V and 0 bases at J, with 9 bases in the middle. CDR3 size: 15 residues. CDR3 DNA: TGTGCCAGCAGCTTTGGACGGGACTCTGGAAACACCATATATTTT. Encoded protein: CASSFGRDSGNTIYF.

This chain joins TRBV7-9 and TRBJ2-7, with 8 nucleotides matching TRBD2. The V gene's germline CDR1 is SEHNR and CDR2 FQNEAQ (reference sequence). Losses at the gene ends were 5 bases for V and 0 bases for J; bases not matched to a gene: 9. The CDR3 has 16 amino acids. CDR3 in amino acids: CASSPRGGALSYEQYF. The CDR3 DNA follows: TGTGCCAGCAGCCCCCGGGGGGGGGCCCTCTCCTACGAGCAGTACTTC.

The chain links TRBV10-3 to TRBJ1-1; TRBD1 aligns across 11 bases. CDR3 size: 14 residues. CDR1 and CDR2 from the germline V gene are ENHRY and SYGVKD. The ends lost 10 bases at V and 0 bases at J; junction bases unmatched: 4. CDR3 DNA: TGTGCCACCGGACAGGGGGCCCTGAACACTGAAGCTTTCTTT. It codes for CATGQGALNTEAFF.

The chain joins TRBV24-1 to TRBJ2-1; 12 bases agree with TRBD2. This CDR3 contains 15 residues. Trimming at V came to 3 bases and at J to 8 bases, leaving 4 bases not matched to a gene. Germline assignment: CDR1 KGHDR and CDR2 SFDVKD. The CDR3 reads CATSDPRTSGDEQFF. CDR3 nucleotides: TGTGCCACCAGTGATCCCCGGACTAGCGGGGATGAGCAGTTCTTC.

The rearrangement joins TRBV7-8 to TRBJ2-3; TRBD2 agrees at 10 bases. The ends lost 1 base at V and 5 bases at J; junction bases unmatched: 15. Germline V gives CDR1 SGHVS, CDR2 FQNEAQ. There are 19 residues in the CDR3. CDR3 DNA sequence: TGTGCCAGCAGCTTAGTCTTTAGCGGGGGGCCGGATCTGGAAGATACGCAGTATTTT. Encoded protein: CASSLVFSGGPDLEDTQYF.

This rearrangement joins TRBV30 to TRBJ1-6, with D perhaps TRBD1 (6 bases). Germline CDR1 is GTSNPN and CDR2 is SVGIG (reference sequence). V lost 4 bases to trimming and J lost 10 bases, with 11 bases between them. This CDR3 is 12 amino acids long. CDR3 bases: TGTGCCTGGACCAGGGGATCCTCACCCCTCCACTTT. Translated, it gives CAWTRGSSPLHF.

This clone is a singleton in its sample. This chain joins TRBV30 and TRBJ2-3; D may be TRBD2 (5 bases). Trimming pared 4 bases from V and 2 bases from J, leaving 22 bases between. The germline CDR1 and CDR2 sequences are GTSNPN and SVGIG (reference sequence). The CDR3 is 17 residues long. This chain's CDR3 is CAWILGTEDQTTDTQYF. In DNA, the CDR3 is TGTGCCTGGATATTGGGAACGGAGGACCAGACCACAGATACGCAGTATTTT.